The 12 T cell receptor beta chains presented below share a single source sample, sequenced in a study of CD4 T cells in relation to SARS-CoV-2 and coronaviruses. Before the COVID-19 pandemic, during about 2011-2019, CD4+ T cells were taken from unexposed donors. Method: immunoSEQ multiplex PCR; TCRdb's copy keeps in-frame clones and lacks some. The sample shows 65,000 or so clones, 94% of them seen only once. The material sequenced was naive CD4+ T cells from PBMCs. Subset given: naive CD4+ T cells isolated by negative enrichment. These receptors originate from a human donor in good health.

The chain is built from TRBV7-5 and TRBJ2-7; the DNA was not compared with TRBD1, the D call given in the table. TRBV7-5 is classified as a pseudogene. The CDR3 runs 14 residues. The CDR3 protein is CVRSFHCSPYEQYF. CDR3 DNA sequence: TGTGTCAGAAGCTTCCATTGCAGTCCCTACGAGCAGTACTTC.

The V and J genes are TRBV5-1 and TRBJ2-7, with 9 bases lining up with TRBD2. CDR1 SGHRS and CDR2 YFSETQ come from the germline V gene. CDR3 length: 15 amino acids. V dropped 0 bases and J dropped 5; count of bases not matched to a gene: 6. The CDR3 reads CASSLGGGRADEQYF. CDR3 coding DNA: TGCGCCAGCAGCTTGGGTGGCGGGAGGGCCGACGAGCAGTACTTC.

CDR3 region: CASSNLKPNQPQHF. The CDR3 DNA sequence: TGTGCCAGCAGCAACTTAAAACCCAATCAGCCCCAGCATTTT. The chain recombines TRBV28 with TRBJ1-5; D gene ambiguous. Germline CDR1 and CDR2: MDHEN and SYDVKM. The V end was cut by 6 bases, the J end by 3 bases, with 12 bases between. The CDR3 consists of 14 residues.

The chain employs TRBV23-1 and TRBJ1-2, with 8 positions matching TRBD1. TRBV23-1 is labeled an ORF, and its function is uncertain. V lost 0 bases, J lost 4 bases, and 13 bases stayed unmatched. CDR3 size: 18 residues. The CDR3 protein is CASSQSKRWTGKGYGYTF. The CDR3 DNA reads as TGCGCCAGCAGTCAATCGAAGCGCTGGACAGGGAAGGGCTATGGCTACACCTTC.

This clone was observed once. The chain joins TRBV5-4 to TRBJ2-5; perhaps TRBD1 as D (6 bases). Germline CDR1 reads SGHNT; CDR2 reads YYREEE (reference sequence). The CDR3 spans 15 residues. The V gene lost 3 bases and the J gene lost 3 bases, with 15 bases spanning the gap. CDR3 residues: CASSSPTGTKETQYF. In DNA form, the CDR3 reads TGTGCCAGCAGCTCCCCCACCGGGACAAAAGAGACCCAGTACTTC.

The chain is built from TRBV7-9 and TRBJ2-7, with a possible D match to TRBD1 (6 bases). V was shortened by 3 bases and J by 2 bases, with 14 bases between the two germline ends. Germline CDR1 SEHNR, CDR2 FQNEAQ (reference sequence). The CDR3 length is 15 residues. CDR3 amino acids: CASSFLRDTPYEQYF. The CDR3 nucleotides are TGTGCCAGCAGCTTCCTTCGGGACACACCCTACGAGCAGTACTTC.

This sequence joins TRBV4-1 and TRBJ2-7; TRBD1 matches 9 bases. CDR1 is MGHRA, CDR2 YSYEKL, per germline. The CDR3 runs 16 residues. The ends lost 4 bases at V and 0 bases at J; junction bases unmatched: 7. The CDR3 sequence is CASSPRKTGGSYEQYF. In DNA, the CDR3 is TGCGCCAGCAGCCCACGAAAGACAGGGGGCTCCTACGAGCAGTACTTC.

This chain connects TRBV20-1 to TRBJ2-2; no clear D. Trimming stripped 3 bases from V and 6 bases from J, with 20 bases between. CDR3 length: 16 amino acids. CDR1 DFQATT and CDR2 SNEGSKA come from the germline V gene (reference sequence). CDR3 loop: CSASLMGLRNAGELFF. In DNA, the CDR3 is TGCAGTGCTAGTCTCATGGGCCTAAGAAACGCCGGGGAGCTGTTTTTT.

The CDR3 is CASSLPGLAATDTQYF. DNA for the CDR3: TGTGCCAGCAGCCTCCCCGGACTAGCGGCCACAGATACGCAGTATTTT. The chain is built from TRBV7-9 and TRBJ2-3; TRBD2 aligns across 10 bases. V was pared by 5 bases and J by 2 bases, with 7 bases of the junction left unmatched. CDR3 length: 16 amino acids. CDR1 is SEHNR, CDR2 FQNEAQ, per germline (reference sequence).

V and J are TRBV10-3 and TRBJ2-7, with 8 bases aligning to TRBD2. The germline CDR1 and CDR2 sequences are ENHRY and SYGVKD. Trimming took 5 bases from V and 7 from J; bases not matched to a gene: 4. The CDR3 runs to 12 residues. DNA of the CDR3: TGTGCCATCAGTAAACTAGCGGAGGAGCAGTACTTC. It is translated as CAISKLAEEQYF.

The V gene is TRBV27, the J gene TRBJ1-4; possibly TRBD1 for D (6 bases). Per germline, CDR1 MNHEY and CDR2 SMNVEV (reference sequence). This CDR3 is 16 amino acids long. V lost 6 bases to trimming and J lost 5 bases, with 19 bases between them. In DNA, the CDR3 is TGTGCCAGCAGGGGCGGGGGCGGGGGCCCAAATGAAAAACTGTTTTTT. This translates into CASRGGGGGPNEKLFF.

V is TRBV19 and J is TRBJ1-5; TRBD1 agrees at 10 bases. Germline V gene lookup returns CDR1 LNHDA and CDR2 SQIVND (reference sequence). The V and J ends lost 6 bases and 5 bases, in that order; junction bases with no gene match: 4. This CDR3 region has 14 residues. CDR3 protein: CASSSTGGHQPQHF. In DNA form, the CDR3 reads TGTGCCAGTAGCTCGACAGGGGGCCATCAGCCCCAGCATTTT.